The 28 T cell receptor beta chains below come from one sample, sequenced in a study of T cells in women clearing cervical HPV infection. TCRdb's copy holds only in-frame clones and misses some; the assay was immunoSEQ multiplex PCR. The clone table shows around 16,000 clones, with the ten largest holding approximately 7.1%. The specimen sequenced was blood buffy coat. These TCRs come from a woman aged 18-70 years with a cervical HPV16 infection that either progressed to CIN3+ or cleared (not recorded which).

As for this clone: The sequenced fragment ends 3 residues before the CDR3 boundary, so the rest is inferred from the germline J gene. V is TRBV30 and J is TRBJ1-1; perhaps TRBD1 as D (5 bases). Deletions cut 1 base from V and 5 bases from J, with 23 bases between. Germline CDR1 reads GTSNPN; CDR2 reads SVGIG (reference sequence). This CDR3 is built from 17 residues. Partial CDR3 DNA: TGTGCCTGGAGTGGATACACAGGTGGGTCGGGGGAAACTGAA. This translates into CAWSGYTGGSGETE. The CDR3 as a whole reads CAWSGYTGGSGETEAFF.

Judged by frequency, this clone is medium-sized. The missing CDR3 end, 3 residues past where the read stops, is filled in from the germline J gene. The rearrangement uses TRBV18 and TRBJ2-5, with TRBD1 matching over 7 bases. Germline CDR1 is KGHSH and CDR2 is LQKENI. This CDR3 is 14 amino acids long. V gave up 6 bases and J gave up 3 bases; unmatched junction bases: 7. Here the CDR3 reads CASSSRTGEETQYF. CDR3 DNA, as far as it was read: TGTGCCAGCTCGTCTCGGACAGGTGAAGAGACC.

Regarding this clone: The missing CDR3 end, 3 residues past where the read stops, is filled in from the germline J gene. This chain uses TRBV9 with TRBJ1-4; TRBD1 aligns across 7 bases. Looked up from germline, CDR1 is SGDLS and CDR2 is YYNGEE. V shed 0 bases, J shed 5 bases, and the junction held 4 bases outside the gene matches. The CDR3 spans 15 residues. The CDR3 loop reads CASSVGGQQNEKLFF. The part of the CDR3 DNA that was read is TGTGCCAGCAGCGTAGGGGGACAGCAAAATGAAAAA.

CDR3 sequence: CASSLTVPETQYF. The CDR3 DNA, read in part, is TGTGCCAGCAGCTTGACAGTCCCAGAGACC. The chain is built from TRBV7-9 and TRBJ2-5; TRBD1 might be the D (5 bases). Sequencing ends 3 residues short of the CDR3 end; the germline J gene provides the rest. From germline, CDR1 is SEHNR and CDR2 FQNEAQ (reference sequence). This CDR3 is built from 13 residues. Trimming stripped 3 bases from V and 4 bases from J, with 9 bases between.

Details on this clone: The read gets to within 3 residues of the CDR3 end, and the germline J gene fills in the rest. The chain is built from TRBV2 and TRBJ2-5; 8 nucleotides agree with TRBD1. This CDR3 is 12 amino acids long. In germline, CDR1 is SNHLY, CDR2 FYNNEI. The trim removed 7 bases at V and 5 bases at J, leaving 3 bases unmatched. This CDR3 is CASTQGAETQYF. The sequenced part of the CDR3 DNA is TGTGCCAGCACCCAGGGGGCTGAGACC.

For this clone: The read finishes 3 residues shy of the CDR3 end, and the germline J gene is used to complete it. The chain combines TRBV18 with TRBJ1-1, with TRBD1 matching over 7 bases. The germline V gene encodes CDR1 KGHSH and CDR2 LQKENI. V dropped 1 base and J dropped 1; count of bases not matched to a gene: 3. The CDR3 is made up of 15 amino acids. Partial CDR3 DNA: TGTGCCAGCTCACCACAGGGGGCCGAGAACACTGAA. Its protein product is CASSPQGAENTE. The whole CDR3 protein reads CASSPQGAENTEAFF.

With respect to this clone: The CDR3 goes on 3 residues after the read ends, and that part is filled in from the germline J gene. The rearrangement uses TRBV5-4 and TRBJ1-2; D uncertain. The germline gives CDR1 SGHNT, CDR2 YYREEE (reference sequence). V shed 4 bases and J shed 1 base, with 5 bases lying between them. The CDR3 is 12 amino acids. This CDR3 reads CASSEGNYGYTF. The sequenced CDR3 bases are TGTGCCAGCAGCGAGGGTAACTATGGC.

Concerning this clone itself: The CDR3 end falls 3 residues outside the read, so it is completed with the germline J gene. This rearrangement joins TRBV11-3 to TRBJ2-2, with 7 bases identical to TRBD1. CDR1 is SGHNT and CDR2 is YENEEA in the germline V gene. There are 13 residues in the CDR3. The trim removed 4 bases at V and 6 bases at J, leaving 2 bases unmatched. The sequenced CDR3 bases are TGTGCCAGCAGCTACAGGGGCGCCGGGGAG. Amino acids: CASSYRGAGE. The entire CDR3 sequence reads CASSYRGAGELFF.

Concerning this clone itself: The DNA ends 3 residues before the CDR3 does, and the rest of the CDR3 is filled in from the germline J gene. The J gene is TRBJ1-1, the V gene TRBV7-3; tentatively, D is TRBD1 (6 bases). Trimming pared 6 bases from V and 5 bases from J, leaving 16 bases between. The CDR3 is 14 amino acids. Germline assignment: CDR1 SGHTA and CDR2 FQGTGA. The CDR3 spells CASSAGAGGTEAFF. Partial CDR3 DNA: TGTGCCAGCAGTGCGGGGGCGGGTGGGACTGAA.

The CDR3 is CASSFRVPEAFF. Incomplete CDR3 DNA: TGTGCCAGCAGTTTCCGGGTTCCTGAA. The chain recombines TRBV6-2 or TRBV6-3 with TRBJ1-1; D uncertain. The read terminates 3 residues ahead of where the CDR3 ends, so the germline J gene completes it. With 4 bases removed from V and 6 bases from J, the gap between germline ends came to 9 bases. The CDR3 is 12 residues long. The germline V gene has CDR1 MNHEY and CDR2 SVGEGT.

In regard to this clone: The read terminates 3 residues before the CDR3 end, so the remaining end is supplied by the germline J gene. The rearrangement links TRBV7-9 to TRBJ2-3; possible D gene TRBD1, 6 bases. V was trimmed by 3 bases and J by 0 bases, leaving 10 bases between them. This CDR3 contains 15 residues. Germline V gene data show CDR1 as SEHNR and CDR2 as FQNEAQ (reference sequence). Partial CDR3 DNA: TGTGCCAGCAGCTTTATGGGACATAGCACAGATACG. It specifies CASSFMGHSTDT. The entire CDR3 sequence reads CASSFMGHSTDTQYF. The entire variable domain, with the rest obtained from reference TRBV7-9 and TRBJ2-3, is as follows: DTGVSQNPRHKITKRGQNVTFRCDPISEHNRLYWYRQTLGQGPEFLTYFQNEAQLEKSRLLSDRFSAERPKGSFSTLEIQRTEQGDSAMYLCASSFMGHSTDTQYFGPGTRLTVL.

Concerning this clone itself: The CDR3 end lies 3 residues beyond the end of the read and is filled in from the germline J gene. The chain carries TRBV15 and TRBJ2-2, with TRBD2 identical over 8 bases. Germline CDR1 reads LNHNV; CDR2 reads YYDKDF (reference sequence). The CDR3 length is 15 residues. CDR3 DNA (partial): TGTGCCACCAGCAGAGATCAAGAGGAGCGGGGGAGG. Encoded protein: CATSRDQEERGR. The entire CDR3 protein is CATSRDQEERGRLFF.

Concerning this clone: The observed sequence ends 3 residues before the CDR3 terminus, with the missing tail filled in from the germline J gene. This chain joins TRBV20-1 and TRBJ2-5; 7 bases line up with TRBD2. V shed 1 base, J shed 1 base, and the junction held 3 bases outside the gene matches. The CDR3 loop spans 14 amino acids. Germline CDR1 reads DFQATT; CDR2 reads SNEGSKA (reference sequence). The CDR3 DNA, read in part, is TGCAGTGCTAGAGTACTAGCGTCCCAAGAGACC. Its protein product is CSARVLASQET. The entire CDR3 protein is CSARVLASQETQYF.

Concerning this clone: The DNA ends 3 residues before the CDR3 does, and the rest of the CDR3 is filled in from the germline J gene. This rearrangement joins TRBV20-1 to TRBJ2-3; D may be TRBD2 (5 bases). Germline V gene data show CDR1 as DFQATT and CDR2 as SNEGSKA (reference sequence). This CDR3 contains 15 residues. Trimming left V 2 bases short and J 2 bases short, with 14 bases between. CDR3 residues: CSARHVQEATDTQYF. CDR3 DNA, as far as it was read: TGCAGTGCTAGACATGTTCAGGAGGCCACAGATACG.

In regard to this clone: The sequence runs out 3 residues before the end of the CDR3; the remainder is reconstructed from the germline J gene. This chain links TRBV27 with TRBJ1-6; TRBD1 might be the D (5 bases). Germline V CDR1 and CDR2: MNHEY, SMNVEV (reference sequence). The V and J ends lost 6 bases and 6 bases respectively, with 15 bases between them. This CDR3 comprises 15 residues. The sequenced part of the CDR3 DNA is TGTGCCAGCAGCTCATCGGGGGTGATTAATTCACCC. Translating it yields CASSSSGVINSP. The CDR3 reads in full as CASSSSGVINSPLHF.

This clone is called medium-sized based on its frequency. Read sequence stops 3 residues before the CDR3 end, and the germline J gene provides the missing end. The V call is TRBV7-2, the J call TRBJ2-3; 8 nucleotides agree with TRBD1. Germline values: CDR1 SGHTA, CDR2 FQGNSA. CDR3 size: 15 residues. J lost 3 bases, V lost 5 bases, and 7 bases had no gene match. The DNA read from the CDR3 is TGTGCCAGCAGCCTGGACAGGGATTGGACAGATACG. This codes for CASSLDRDWTDT. The whole CDR3 protein is CASSLDRDWTDTQYF.

On this clone: The CDR3 goes on 3 residues after the read ends, and that part is filled in from the germline J gene. This sequence joins TRBV20-1 and TRBJ1-5; D perhaps matches TRBD1 (5 bases). V was pared by 0 bases and J by 5 bases, with 14 bases between. Per the germline V gene, CDR1 is DFQATT and CDR2 is SNEGSKA (reference sequence). The CDR3 sequence is 15 residues long. The part of the CDR3 DNA that was read is TGCAGTGCTAGAGACCAGTCAGGGAAACATCAGCCC. This translates into CSARDQSGKHQP. The CDR3, in full, reads CSARDQSGKHQPQHF.

To note about this clone: The DNA ends 3 residues before the CDR3 does, and the rest of the CDR3 is filled in from the germline J gene. The chain carries TRBV20-1 and TRBJ2-3; TRBD2 agrees at 8 bases. The CDR3 contains 19 residues. The germline gives CDR1 DFQATT, CDR2 SNEGSKA (reference sequence). V lost 0 bases to trimming and J lost 4 bases; unmatched junction nucleotides: 18. The sequenced CDR3 bases are TGCAGTGCTAGAGACCCGGGGAGATTTAGCGGGATCCTGGCAGATACG. Its protein product is CSARDPGRFSGILADT. The entire CDR3 protein reads CSARDPGRFSGILADTQYF.

Worth noting for this clone: From the germline J gene comes the end of the CDR3, since the read stops 3 residues before it. The chain links TRBV4-1 to TRBJ1-3, with unresolved D. Germline V CDR1 and CDR2: MGHRA, YSYEKL. V gave up 3 bases and J gave up 3 bases, with 12 bases separating them. The CDR3 is made up of 15 amino acids. This CDR3 reads CASSQAQMRGNTIYF. CDR3 DNA (partial): TGCGCCAGCAGCCAGGCACAGATGCGTGGAAACACC.

Regarding this clone: The sequenced fragment ends 3 residues before the CDR3 boundary, so the rest is inferred from the germline J gene. The chain carries TRBV19 and TRBJ1-2, with 11 positions matching TRBD1. J gave up 4 bases and V 5 bases, and 3 bases lay outside the gene matches. Germline values: CDR1 LNHDA, CDR2 SQIVND (reference sequence). The CDR3 covers 14 residues. This CDR3 reads CASSAGTGGYGYTF. The part of the CDR3 DNA that was read is TGTGCCAGTAGTGCCGGGACAGGGGGCTATGGC.

In regard to this clone: The sequence runs out 3 residues before the end of the CDR3; the remainder is reconstructed from the germline J gene. The chain uses TRBV11-3 and TRBJ2-3; D not resolved. V was shortened by 0 bases and J by 7 bases, with 11 bases between the two germline ends. This CDR3 region has 14 residues. CDR1 and CDR2 (germline): SGHNT, YENEEA. CDR3: CASSLDGPRNTQYF. CDR3 DNA, as far as it was read: TGTGCCAGCAGCTTAGATGGCCCCAGAAATACG.

In regard to this clone: The CDR3 extends 3 residues past the end of the read, so its final part is completed from the germline J gene. V is TRBV29-1 and J is TRBJ1-2; a possible D gene is TRBD1 (6 bases). The V and J ends lost 4 bases and 4 bases respectively, with 10 bases between them. This CDR3 region has 12 residues. CDR1 is SQVTM, CDR2 ANQGSEA, per germline. The CDR3 protein is CSVVRGGYGYTF. The covered CDR3 bases are TGCAGCGTTGTCAGGGGTGGCTATGGC.

About this clone itself: The observed sequence ends 3 residues before the CDR3 terminus, with the missing tail filled in from the germline J gene. The V call is TRBV2, the J call TRBJ1-6; maybe TRBD1 (6 bases). The germline V and J ends were trimmed by 6 bases and 8 bases, with 17 bases remaining between them. This CDR3 region has 15 residues. The germline V gene encodes CDR1 SNHLY and CDR2 FYNNEI. CDR3 DNA (partial): TGTGCCAGCAGAGGGAGCACGGGGGGCTATTCACCC. It yields the protein CASRGSTGGYSP. The entire CDR3 protein reads CASRGSTGGYSPLHF.

Details on this clone: Sequencing ends 3 residues short of the CDR3 end; the germline J gene provides the rest. V usage is TRBV5-5 and J usage is TRBJ1-2; 7 bases are shared with TRBD1. The junction had 7 bases not matched to a gene; V was cut back by 4 bases and J by 4 bases. CDR3 length: 14 residues. Germline CDR1 is SGHKS and CDR2 is YYEKEE (reference sequence). CDR3 amino acids: CASSQEGQIYGYTF. CDR3 DNA (partial): TGTGCCAGCAGCCAGGAGGGACAGATCTATGGC. Filled out from reference TRBV5-5 and TRBJ1-2, the complete variable domain reads DAGVTQSPTHLIKTRGQQVTLRCSPISGHKSVSWYQQVLGQGPQFIFQYYEKEERGRGNFPDRFSARQFPNYSSELNVNALLLGDSALYLCASSQEGQIYGYTFGSGTRLTVV.

In regard to this clone: Its ends do not fully match the called genes, so a read error is possible. The read halts 3 residues ahead of the CDR3 end, with the missing end drawn from the germline J gene. The chain joins TRBV27 to TRBJ2-2; 15 nucleotides match TRBD2. Germline CDR1 reads MNHEY; CDR2 reads SMNVEV (reference sequence). The CDR3 contains 12 residues. This CDR3 reads CASQGLAGGLFF. The covered CDR3 bases are TGTGCCAGCCAGGGACTAGCGGGGGGG.

For this clone: Coverage ceases 3 residues before the CDR3 finishes, and the germline J gene fills in the end. The chain links TRBV7-9 to TRBJ1-6; D is undetermined. Germline-derived CDR1 and CDR2 are SEHNR and FQNEAQ (reference sequence). The V end lost 5 bases, the J end lost 5 bases, and 10 bases lay between the germline ends. The CDR3 length is 14 residues. The CDR3 DNA, read in part, is TGTGCCAGCAGCCGTACCTCTAATAATTCACCC. Protein: CASSRTSNNSP. The CDR3 reads in full as CASSRTSNNSPLHF.

This clone ranks as medium-sized in terms of frequency. The sequenced fragment ends 3 residues before the CDR3 boundary, so the rest is inferred from the germline J gene. The chain employs TRBV18 and TRBJ2-1; TRBD2 matches 8 bases. The V and J ends lost 3 bases and 6 bases, in that order; junction bases with no gene match: 1. This CDR3 region has 13 residues. The germline gives CDR1 KGHSH, CDR2 LQKENI. CDR3 amino acids: CASSPSGGNEQFF. Incomplete CDR3 DNA: TGTGCCAGCTCACCGAGCGGGGGCAATGAG.

As regards this clone: The missing CDR3 end, 3 residues past where the read stops, is filled in from the germline J gene. The V call is TRBV15, the J call TRBJ2-5, with TRBD1 matching over 7 bases. The CDR3 runs to 15 residues. J was trimmed by 2 bases and V by 4 bases; bases with no gene match: 7. Germline assignment: CDR1 LNHNV and CDR2 YYDKDF (reference sequence). The part of the CDR3 DNA that was read is TGTGCCACCAGCACAAGACAGGGTTGGCAAGAGACC. It codes for CATSTRQGWQET. The entire CDR3 protein reads CATSTRQGWQETQYF. Combining the CDR3 with reference TRBV15 and TRBJ2-5 gives the whole variable domain DAMVIQNPRYQVTQFGKPVTLSCSQTLNHNVMYWYQQKSSQAPKLLFHYYDKDFNNEADTPDNFQSRRPNTSFCFLDIRSPGLGDTAMYLCATSTRQGWQETQYFGPGTRLLVL.